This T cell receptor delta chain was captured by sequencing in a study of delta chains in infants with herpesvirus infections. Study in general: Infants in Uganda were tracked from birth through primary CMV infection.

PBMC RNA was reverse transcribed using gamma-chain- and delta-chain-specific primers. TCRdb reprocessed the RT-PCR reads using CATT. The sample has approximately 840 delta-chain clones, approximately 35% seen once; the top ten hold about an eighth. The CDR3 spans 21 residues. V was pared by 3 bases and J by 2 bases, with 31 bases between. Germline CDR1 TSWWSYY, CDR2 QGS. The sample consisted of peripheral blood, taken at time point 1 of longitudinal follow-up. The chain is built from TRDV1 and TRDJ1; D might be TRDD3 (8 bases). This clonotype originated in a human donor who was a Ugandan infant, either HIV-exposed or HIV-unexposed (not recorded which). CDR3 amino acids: CALGDPALPARGGSTTDKLIF. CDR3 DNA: TGTGCTCTTGGGGACCCCGCCCTTCCTGCTCGTGGGGGATCGACAACCGATAAACTCATCTTT.